Following are 14 T cell receptor beta chains from one sample sequenced in a study of T cells in Graves' hyperthyroidism and ophthalmopathy. From RNA transcripts, TCR beta CDR3 regions were amplified. With the HTBI primer set, the TCR CDR3 went through a first round of RT-PCR. One entry per CDR3 protein results from TCRdb running MiXCR on the multiplex PCR reads. Of almost 600,000 distinct CDR3 sequences in the sample, around 46% were seen once. Sequencing was done on a sample of peripheral blood or thyroid tissue (not recorded which). These receptors all stem from a young woman with Graves' hyperthyroidism.

This clonotype appeared many times. This chain links TRBV7-2 with TRBJ1-2; 7 bases are a match to TRBD1. This CDR3 comprises 16 residues. V lost 0 bases, J lost 4 bases, and 8 bases stayed unmatched. CDR1 SGHTA and CDR2 FQGNSA come from the germline V gene. The CDR3 bases are TGTGCCAGCAGCTTAGCGTACAGGGGTGCCCGCTATGGCTACACCTTC. It yields the protein CASSLAYRGARYGYTF.

This clonotype was recorded many times. The chain couples TRBV6-1 to TRBJ2-5; no clear D. This CDR3 is 14 amino acids long. Germline values: CDR1 MNHNS, CDR2 SASEGT. V was cut by 4 bases and J by 2 bases, with 11 bases left in between. CDR3 residues: CASSVSRPQETQYF. CDR3 DNA sequence: TGTGCCAGCAGTGTGTCGCGCCCGCAAGAGACCCAGTACTTC.

The chain is built from TRBV9 and TRBJ2-1; D not certain. V lost 0 bases and J lost 9, with 7 bases in between. Germline CDR1 is SGDLS and CDR2 is YYNGEE. CDR3 size: 12 residues. The CDR3 reads CASSVGQTEQFF. CDR3 bases: TGTGCCAGCAGCGTAGGCCAGACTGAGCAGTTCTTC.

This clonotype was recorded once. The genes are TRBV7-3 and TRBJ2-6, with unresolved D. The CDR3 is made up of 16 amino acids. The germline V gene has CDR1 SGHTA and CDR2 FQGTGA. V lost 6 bases and J lost 0, with 12 bases in between. CDR3 nucleotides: TGTGCCAGCAGTTCGGCCGCTAGCTCTGGGGCCAACGTCCTGACTTTC. Its translation: CASSSAASSGANVLTF. The whole variable domain, filled in from reference TRBV7-3 and TRBJ2-6, reads GAGVSQTPSNKVTEKGKYVELRCDPISGHTALYWYRQSLGQGPEFLIYFQGTGAADDSGLPNDRFFAVRPEGSVSTLKIQRTERGDSAVYLCASSSAASSGANVLTFGAGSRLTVL.

This clonotype showed up many times. This rearrangement joins TRBV19 to TRBJ2-7, with D perhaps being TRBD1 or TRBD2 (5 bases each). The CDR3 extends over 16 amino acids. Trimming took off 3 bases at V and 0 bases at J, with 15 bases between the two ends. Germline V gene sequence: CDR1 LNHDA, CDR2 SQIVND (reference sequence). The CDR3 is CASSILGTASSYEQYF. CDR3 DNA sequence: TGTGCCAGTAGTATTCTCGGGACGGCCAGCTCCTACGAGCAGTACTTC.

This clonotype appeared many times. The V and J genes are TRBV24-1 and TRBJ2-2; D remains ambiguous. Looked up from germline, CDR1 is KGHDR and CDR2 is SFDVKD. This CDR3 is 13 amino acids long. Trimming took 8 bases from V and 1 from J, leaving 7 bases between them. This chain's CDR3 is CATKAVNTGELFF. The CDR3, as DNA: TGTGCCACCAAGGCGGTGAACACCGGGGAGCTGTTTTTT.

This clonotype was found many times. The rearrangement joins TRBV9 to TRBJ2-7, with 8 bases aligning to TRBD2. Germline values: CDR1 SGDLS, CDR2 YYNGEE. After removal of 0 bases from V and 1 base from J, the junction contained 0 bases not matched to a gene. The CDR3 consists of 14 residues. CDR3: CASSVGLASYEQYF. The DNA of the CDR3 is TGTGCCAGCAGCGTAGGACTAGCGTCCTACGAGCAGTACTTC.

The chain joins TRBV12-3 or TRBV12-4 to TRBJ2-5, with TRBD1 matching 9 bases. This CDR3 is built from 17 residues. After removal of 3 bases from V and 5 bases from J, the junction contained 13 bases not matched to a gene. The CDR3 DNA follows: TGTGCCAGCAGTTTGGGGGACAGGGTGGGGTACAGGGAGACCCAGTACTTC. Translation: CASSLGDRVGYRETQYF.

CDR3: CATSETPLPETQYF. CDR3 DNA sequence: TGTGCCACCAGTGAAACACCCCTGCCAGAGACCCAGTACTTC. The J gene is TRBJ2-5, the V gene TRBV24-1; D is uncertain. V shed 4 bases and J shed 4 bases, with 12 bases lying between them. The length of the CDR3 is 14 residues. Germline CDR1 and CDR2: KGHDR and SFDVKD.

This clonotype came up many times. V usage is TRBV5-5 and J usage is TRBJ2-7; either TRBD1 or TRBD2 may supply D (5 bases each). Germline CDR1 reads SGHKS; CDR2 reads YYEKEE (reference sequence). The CDR3 is made up of 16 amino acids. The ends were cut back, 0 bases at V and 2 bases at J, with 15 bases in the middle. The CDR3: CASSLGMGRDPYEQYF. CDR3 coding DNA: TGTGCCAGCAGCTTGGGGATGGGCAGGGACCCCTACGAGCAGTACTTC.

In this sample, this clonotype turned up many times. This chain uses TRBV12-3 or TRBV12-4 with TRBJ2-7, with D possibly matching TRBD2 (5 bases). CDR3 length: 14 residues. The V end was cut by 3 bases, the J end by 0 bases, with 9 bases between. As DNA, the CDR3 is TGTGCCAGCAGTTTGAGGGAGAGCTCCTACGAGCAGTACTTC. This sequence encodes CASSLRESSYEQYF.

This clonotype occurred many times. This chain uses TRBV4-1 with TRBJ2-7, with D possibly matching TRBD1 (5 bases). The V end was cut by 4 bases, the J end by 4 bases, with 14 bases between. Germline V lookup: CDR1 MGHRA, CDR2 YSYEKL. The CDR3 is 14 amino acids. The CDR3 spells CASSPQGFGYEQYF. In DNA form, the CDR3 reads TGCGCCAGCAGCCCCCAGGGATTCGGTTACGAGCAGTACTTC.

The V and J genes are TRBV14 and TRBJ2-1, with D unclear. V was cut by 1 base and J by 6 bases, with 10 bases left in between. The CDR3 totals 14 residues. Germline lookup yields CDR1 SGHDN and CDR2 FVKESK. As DNA, the CDR3 is TGTGCCAGCAGCCAAGCGGAGTTAAGCAATGAGCAGTTCTTC. This gives the protein CASSQAELSNEQFF.

This clonotype was found a few times. A much larger clone lies one base from this, so it may be a read error. V usage is TRBV2 and J usage is TRBJ2-7; TRBD2 aligns across 12 bases. This CDR3 has 16 residues. Germline-derived CDR1 and CDR2 are SNHLY and FYNNEI. CDR3 in amino acids: CAGSGIGLAGTYEQYF. CDR3 sequence (DNA): TGTGCCGGCAGTGGGATAGGACTAGCGGGGACCTACGAGCAGTACTTC.